These 4 T cell receptor beta chains came from one sample sequenced in a study of cytomegalovirus exposure and HLA in healthy donors. Primers: 60 Vbeta forward and 13 Jbeta reverse. Assay: immunoSEQ multiplex PCR; the TCRdb copy retains only in-frame clones and omits some. This sample's table has some 120,000 clones. The specimen sequenced was PBMCs. The source of these receptors is a man aged 18 to 30 in good health and CMV-seronegative.

V usage is TRBV19 and J usage is TRBJ2-3; tentative D call: TRBD1 (6 bases). The CDR3 loop spans 15 amino acids. The germline gives CDR1 LNHDA, CDR2 SQIVND (reference sequence). Trimming stripped 6 bases from V and 0 bases from J, with 13 bases between. CDR3 in amino acids: CASSPKGVSTDTQYF. The CDR3 DNA reads as TGTGCCAGTAGCCCAAAGGGGGTAAGCACAGATACGCAGTATTTT.

The chain combines TRBV5-8 with TRBJ2-7; TRBD1 might be the D (6 bases). Germline assignment: CDR1 SGHTS and CDR2 YDEGEE. This CDR3 spans 12 amino acids. Trimming stripped 3 bases from V and 6 bases from J, with 10 bases between. CDR3 protein: CASSSTGAEQYF. The CDR3 nucleotides are TGTGCCAGCAGCTCGACAGGAGCCGAGCAGTACTTC.

The chain combines TRBV15 with TRBJ2-3, with a tentative D call TRBD1 (6 bases). Trimming took off 5 bases at V and 0 bases at J, with 6 bases between the two ends. Germline V lookup: CDR1 LNHNV, CDR2 YYDKDF (reference sequence). The CDR3 consists of 13 residues. In DNA form, the CDR3 reads TGTGCCACCAGCGGACAGAGCACAGATACGCAGTATTTT. Its translation: CATSGQSTDTQYF.

The V gene is TRBV5-1, the J gene TRBJ2-7; 10 bases align to TRBD1. The CDR3 totals 16 residues. The trim removed 4 bases at V and 7 bases at J, leaving 14 bases unmatched. The V gene's germline CDR1 is SGHRS and CDR2 YFSETQ. DNA for the CDR3: TGCGCCAGCAGCCTGGGATTGGGGACAGGGGCAACAGAGCAGTACTTC. Encoded protein: CASSLGLGTGATEQYF.